The 18 T cell receptor beta chains presented below share a single source sample, sequenced in a study of T cell responses to AZD1222 COVID-19 vaccine. The data were produced by immunoSEQ multiplex PCR, yet TCRdb's version contains in-frame clones alone and is incomplete. This table has around 140,000 clones, around nine tenths appearing once. The sample was peripheral blood, taken on day 0 of AZD1222 vaccination. Receptors were obtained from an adult in good health.

The gene calls are TRBV10-3 and TRBJ1-5, with D possibly matching TRBD1 (6 bases). This CDR3 contains 13 residues. Germline-derived CDR1 and CDR2 are ENHRY and SYGVKD. Trimming shortened V by 4 bases and J by 5 bases, and 9 bases separated the two germline ends. The chain's CDR3 is CAISAEGDQPQHF. CDR3 DNA sequence: TGTGCCATCAGTGCTGAGGGGGATCAGCCCCAGCATTTT.

The V call is TRBV6-5, the J call TRBJ1-1; D is unresolved. Trimming left V 7 bases short and J 3 bases short, with 9 bases between. Germline lookup yields CDR1 MNHEY and CDR2 SVGAGI. The CDR3 is 12 residues long. CDR3 in DNA: TGTGCCAGCAAAGGATTTTACACTGAAGCTTTCTTT. Translating it yields CASKGFYTEAFF.

The chain employs TRBV6-5 and TRBJ2-7; D is ambiguous. Trimming took 8 bases from V and 0 from J, leaving 17 bases between them. Germline loops: CDR1 MNHEY, CDR2 SVGAGI. This CDR3 has 15 amino acids. The CDR3 reads CASAGLGFLSYEQYF. The CDR3 region has the DNA TGTGCCAGCGCTGGGTTGGGTTTCCTCTCCTACGAGCAGTACTTC.

This sequence joins TRBV10-2 and TRBJ2-7; no reliable D call. The CDR3 has 16 residues. The ends were cut back, 6 bases at V and 4 bases at J, with 22 bases in the middle. Germline V lookup: CDR1 WSHSY, CDR2 SAAADI. The CDR3 region has the DNA TGCGCCAGCAGCGCTGGGTCTTCCCCAAACCTTTACGAGCAGTACTTC. Its translation is CASSAGSSPNLYEQYF.

CDR3 protein: CASSVGGQGIYEQYF. CDR3 nucleotide sequence: TGTGCCAGCAGCGTAGGGGGACAGGGGATCTACGAGCAGTACTTC. This chain joins TRBV9 and TRBJ2-7, with 10 nucleotides matching TRBD1. V dropped 0 bases and J dropped 3; count of bases not matched to a gene: 3. The CDR3 loop spans 15 amino acids. CDR1 and CDR2 (germline): SGDLS, YYNGEE.

V is TRBV5-1 and J is TRBJ1-1; D unclear. The ends were cut back, 3 bases at V and 5 bases at J, with 11 bases in the middle. Germline V gene lookup returns CDR1 SGHRS and CDR2 YFSETQ. This CDR3 contains 13 residues. The CDR3 here is CASSSPGSTEAFF. DNA for the CDR3: TGCGCCAGCAGCTCCCCCGGTAGTACTGAAGCTTTCTTT.

The chain has TRBV7-2 and TRBJ1-3, with a possible D match to TRBD1 (6 bases). This CDR3 has 17 residues. CDR1 is SGHTA, CDR2 FQGNSA, per germline. V lost 7 bases, J lost 2 bases, and 21 bases lay in between. CDR3 in DNA: TGTGCCAGCACCTTCAGGGGTTTAGGACTGACTGGAAACACCATATATTTT. As protein: CASTFRGLGLTGNTIYF.

The rearrangement uses TRBV3-1 (or the pseudogene TRBV3-2) and TRBJ1-1; maybe TRBD1 (6 bases). Germline assignment: CDR1 LGHDT and CDR2 YNNKEL (reference sequence). This CDR3 contains 13 residues. V shed 3 bases and J shed 4 bases, with 9 bases lying between them. Written as DNA, the CDR3 is TGTGCCAGCAGCCAGCAGGGGATCACTGAAGCTTTCTTT. Encoded protein: CASSQQGITEAFF.

The chain is built from TRBV30 and TRBJ2-4, with 8 bases lining up with TRBD1. Germline trimming cut 0 bases from V and 7 bases from J; bases unmatched to any gene: 11. The CDR3 is 16 amino acids. From germline, CDR1 is GTSNPN and CDR2 SVGIG (reference sequence). The CDR3 DNA reads TGTGCCTGGAGTGTAACGGCAGGGGGCTGGAGGAACATTCAGTACTTC. It codes for CAWSVTAGGWRNIQYF.

This rearrangement joins TRBV14 to TRBJ1-3; no firm D call. The CDR3 is made up of 14 amino acids. Trimming pared 4 bases from V and 4 bases from J, leaving 11 bases between. Germline V gene sequence: CDR1 SGHDN, CDR2 FVKESK. CDR3 protein: CASSPQRVGNTIYF. For the CDR3, the DNA is TGTGCCAGCAGCCCTCAACGGGTAGGAAACACCATATATTTT. Drawing the rest from reference TRBV14 and TRBJ1-3, the complete variable domain is EAGVTQFPSHSVIEKGQTVTLRCDPISGHDNLYWYRRVMGKEIKFLLHFVKESKQDESGMPNNRFLAERTGGTYSTLKVQPAELEDSGVYFCASSPQRVGNTIYFGEGSWLTVV.

The chain uses TRBV12-3 or TRBV12-4 and TRBJ2-3; D is unclear. The length of the CDR3 is 12 residues. Deletions cut 4 bases from V and 1 base from J, with 3 bases between. CDR3 DNA sequence: TGTGCCAGCAGTTCCGGCACAGATACGCAGTATTTT. This gives the protein CASSSGTDTQYF.

The table lists this clone with a few counts. The chain has TRBV5-1 and TRBJ1-2, with D possibly TRBD1 on 6 matching bases. V was clipped by 4 bases and J by 8 bases, with 15 bases between them. Germline V gives CDR1 SGHRS, CDR2 YFSETQ. The CDR3 is 13 amino acids. The CDR3 sequence: CASSRDRSSGYTF. The CDR3 bases are TGCGCCAGCAGCCGTGACAGGTCCAGCGGCTACACCTTC. The variable domain in full, with the rest retrieved from reference TRBV5-1 and TRBJ1-2, is KAGVTQTPRYLIKTRGQQVTLSCSPISGHRSVSWYQQTPGQGLQFLFEYFSETQRNKGNFPGRFSGRQFSNSRSEMNVSTLELGDSALYLCASSRDRSSGYTFGSGTRLTVV.

The chain recombines TRBV7-2 with TRBJ1-4, with a possible D match to TRBD1 (5 bases). Trimming took 4 bases from V and 8 from J, leaving 14 bases between them. CDR1 and CDR2 (germline): SGHTA, FQGNSA. The CDR3 is made up of 14 amino acids. The CDR3 coding sequence is TGTGCCAGCAGCTCACGGGGCCTTGGGGAAAAACTGTTTTTT. This codes for CASSSRGLGEKLFF.

The CDR3 sequence is CSAHLQGNYGYTF. CDR3 DNA: TGCAGCGCCCACCTACAGGGAAACTATGGCTACACCTTC. The chain uses TRBV29-1 and TRBJ1-2, with D possibly being TRBD1 (6 bases). The CDR3 totals 13 residues. Between the trimmed V and J ends, which lost 7 bases and 2 bases, there was a span of 14 bases. Per germline, CDR1 SQVTM and CDR2 ANQGSEA.

V usage is TRBV6-5 and J usage is TRBJ1-6; perhaps TRBD1 as D (5 bases). CDR1 MNHEY and CDR2 SVGAGI come from the germline V gene. V shed 7 bases and J shed 10 bases, with 11 bases lying between them. This CDR3 has 12 amino acids. CDR3 coding DNA: TGTGCCAGCAAGGCAGGGTACTCACCCCTCCACTTT. This gives the protein CASKAGYSPLHF.

V is TRBV27 and J is TRBJ1-5; no firm D call. V dropped 3 bases and J dropped 11 bases, with 14 bases sitting between them. This CDR3 contains 13 residues. Germline V gene sequence: CDR1 MNHEY, CDR2 SMNVEV (reference sequence). The CDR3 DNA sequence: TGTGCCAGCAGTTTGAAGGGAGGATGGGCCCAGCATTTT. This sequence encodes CASSLKGGWAQHF.

The chain is built from TRBV2 and TRBJ2-2, with D maybe TRBD1 (6 bases). From germline, CDR1 is SNHLY and CDR2 FYNNEI. This CDR3 is 15 amino acids long. V was clipped by 7 bases and J by 5 bases, with 17 bases between them. This CDR3 reads CASKVYPGATGELFF. The CDR3 region has the DNA TGTGCCAGCAAAGTTTACCCAGGGGCTACCGGGGAGCTGTTTTTT.

J is TRBJ1-3 and V is TRBV7-9; a possible D gene is TRBD1 (5 bases). CDR1 is SEHNR and CDR2 is FQNEAQ in the germline V gene (reference sequence). V dropped 4 bases and J dropped 0 bases, with 13 bases sitting between them. The CDR3 length is 16 residues. Here the CDR3 DNA reads TGTGCCAGCAGCTCAGACGGGGGTGTCTCTGGAAACACCATATATTTT. Translation gives CASSSDGGVSGNTIYF.